This T cell receptor beta chain derives from a study of pediatric ulcerative colitis. The diagnostic colonoscopy in ulcerative colitis patients preceded any immunosuppressive treatment. Assay used: immunoSEQ multiplex PCR; TCRdb lists only in-frame clones, some missing. The top ten hold 20% to 25% of the sample, which has about 36,000 clones, roughly 83% seen once. The V gene end was trimmed by 4 bases and the J gene end by 4 bases; junction bases not matched to a gene: 0. This CDR3 is built from 12 residues. Looked up from germline, CDR1 is GTSNPN and CDR2 is SVGIG (reference sequence). Concerning this clone itself: Its antigen is unidentified.

Study results and caveats: Clonal expansions reduced rectal repertoire diversity in acute severe colitis.

The chain uses TRBV30 and TRBJ1-4, with 7 bases lining up with TRBD1. Sequenced material: blood. The sequence was collected from a girl aged 5-17 years with moderate ulcerative colitis. The chain's CDR3 is CAWTGGNEKLFF. CDR3 DNA sequence: TGTGCCTGGACAGGGGGTAATGAAAAACTGTTTTTT.